The clone carrying this T cell receptor (beta chain) has more than one count but fewer than ten. What it binds is not known. This specimen comes from a study of T-cell memory formation after mild COVID-19. Study summary: Across donors, TCR clusters were largely donor specific. Study-level points and caveats: Certain responding clones were present in pre-infection memory, suggesting participation of cross-reactive memory. Day 15 to 85 contracting clones showed balanced CD4/CD8; day 15 to 37 expanders favored CD4+.

It was 5'RACE with constant-segment primers that produced the TCR alpha and TCR beta cDNA libraries, which carried sample barcodes and UMIs. TCRdb processed the 5' RACE reads anew with MiXCR; each CDR3 protein has one entry. Of 30,000 to 50,000 distinct CDR3 sequences listed, 6.1% are singletons. The specimen sequenced was PBMCs or a T cell subset sorted from them (not recorded which). The sequence came from an adult who had mild COVID-19 (a few samples of this study predate the infection). Cell type and time point are not known.

CDR3 protein: CATSDTGLAGTGELFF. CDR3 DNA sequence: TGTGCCACCAGTGATACGGGACTAGCGGGCACCGGGGAGCTGTTTTTT. The chain carries TRBV24-1 and TRBJ2-2; TRBD2 agrees at 12 bases. The V gene's germline CDR1 is KGHDR and CDR2 SFDVKD. J lost 4 bases, V lost 3 bases, and 2 bases had no gene match. The CDR3 covers 16 residues.